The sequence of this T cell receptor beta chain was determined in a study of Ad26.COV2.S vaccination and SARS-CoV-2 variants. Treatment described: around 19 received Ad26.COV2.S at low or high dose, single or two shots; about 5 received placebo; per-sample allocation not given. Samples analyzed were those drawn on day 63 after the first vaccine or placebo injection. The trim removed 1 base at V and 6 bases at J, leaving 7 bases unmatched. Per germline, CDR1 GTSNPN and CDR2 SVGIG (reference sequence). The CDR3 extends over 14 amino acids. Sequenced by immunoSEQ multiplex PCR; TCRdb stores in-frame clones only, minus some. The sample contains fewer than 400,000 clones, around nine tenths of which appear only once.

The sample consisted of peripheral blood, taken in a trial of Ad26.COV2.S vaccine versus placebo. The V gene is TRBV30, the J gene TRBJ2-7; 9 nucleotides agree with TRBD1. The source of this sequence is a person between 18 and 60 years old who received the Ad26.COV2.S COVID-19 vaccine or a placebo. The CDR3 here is CAWSGGTGLSEQYF. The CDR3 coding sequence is TGTGCCTGGAGTGGCGGGACAGGGTTGTCCGAGCAGTACTTC.